These T cell receptor beta chains were read from a single sample in a study of cytomegalovirus exposure and HLA in healthy donors. Measured with immunoSEQ multiplex PCR; TCRdb has only the in-frame clones, and not every one. Of around 120,000 clones listed, 81% were seen once; the top ten hold about 3.9%. Specimen: PBMCs. Receptor source: a woman in her 30s in good health and CMV-seronegative. Both conserved end residues are part of each CDR3. The D gene is left open where the match is weak. The size of a clone is reported for some rows only, either as once, few or many, or as a class for expanded clones.

16	TRBJ1-6	-	TRBV30	-	TGTGCCTGGAGTGCCTCAGGTGGGAGGAGCAATTCACCCCTCCACTTT	CAWSASGGRSNSPLHF
12	TRBJ2-7	TRBD1	TRBV2	-	TGTGCCAGAGGACAGGGACTGGGGGAGCAGTACTTC	CARGQGLGEQYF
13	TRBJ2-3	TRBD1	TRBV5-1	-	TGCGCCAGCAGCCAGGGGGAAAGAGATACGCAGTATTTT	CASSQGERDTQYF
15	TRBJ2-7	TRBD2	TRBV5-1	-	TGCGCCAGCAGCTTGTTCCTAGCGGTGGACTACGAGCAGTACTTC	CASSLFLAVDYEQYF
15	TRBJ2-5	TRBD1	TRBV6-5	-	TGTGCCAGCAGTTACTCTAGGGCAGGGGGAGAGACCCAGTACTTC	CASSYSRAGGETQYF
15	TRBJ2-3	TRBD2	TRBV27	-	TGTGCCAGCAGGGTAGCGGGGGGCTCAACAGATACGCAGTATTTT	CASRVAGGSTDTQYF
18	TRBJ2-1	TRBD2	TRBV19	once	TGTGCCAGTAGTCTACAAACGGGACTAGCGGGATCCCCCCCCGAGCAGTTCTTC	CASSLQTGLAGSPPEQFF
16	TRBJ2-1	TRBD1	TRBV5-1	-	TGCGCCAGCAGCTTTAACGGACAGGGGTATAGGGATGAGCAGTTCTTC	CASSFNGQGYRDEQFF
14	TRBJ2-2	-	TRBV5-4	-	TGTGCCAGCAGCTGGGGGGTGGCCACCGGGGAGCTGTTTTTT	CASSWGVATGELFF
16	TRBJ2-7	TRBD2	TRBV7-9	-	TGTGCCAGCAGCTTAGACCTAGCGGGAGGGCACGCCGAGCAGTACTTC	CASSLDLAGGHAEQYF
14	TRBJ1-1	-	TRBV18	-	TGTGCCAGCTCAACTTATACAGGGAACACTGAAGCTTTCTTT	CASSTYTGNTEAFF
16	TRBJ1-5	TRBD1	TRBV28	-	TGTGCCAGCAGTTCCCCGCAGGGGGCGGAGGCTCAGCCCCAGCATTTT	CASSSPQGAEAQPQHF
13	TRBJ2-1	-	TRBV7-2	-	TGTGCCAGCAACCAGAACGGAGTCGATGAGCAGTTCTTC	CASNQNGVDEQFF
15	TRBJ2-1	TRBD1	TRBV6-1	-	TGTGCCAGCAGTGCCGGGACAGGTGCCTACAATGAGCAGTTCTTC	CASSAGTGAYNEQFF
12	TRBJ2-5	-	TRBV29-1	few	TGCAGCGTTGCGATCGGAGAAGAGACCCAGTACTTC	CSVAIGEETQYF
13	TRBJ2-1	-	TRBV2	once	TGTGCCAGCAGAGCGGTTTTCTACAATGAGCAGTTCTTC	CASRAVFYNEQFF
15	TRBJ2-7	TRBD2	TRBV19	-	TGTGCCAGTAGTAGCTGGCTAGCGGGAGGCAACGAGCAGTACTTC	CASSSWLAGGNEQYF
18	TRBJ2-1	TRBD2	TRBV7-2	-	TGTGCCAGCAGCCGGGTGACTAGCGGGAGGGGGGCCTACGATGAGCAGTTCTTC	CASSRVTSGRGAYDEQFF
19	TRBJ2-5	TRBD2	TRBV5-1	-	TGCGCCAGCAGCTTGAGCGGGGTTGGCCTAGCGGGAGACCAAGAGACCCAGTACTTC	CASSLSGVGLAGDQETQYF
16	TRBJ2-7	-	TRBV29-1	-	TGCAGCGTTTATGGGGGGGGCAGCGAAAATTCCTACGAGCAGTACTTC	CSVYGGGSENSYEQYF
15	TRBJ1-4	TRBD1	TRBV28	-	TGTGCCAGCACCTCTTATGGGACAGACAATGAAAAACTGTTTTTT	CASTSYGTDNEKLFF
12	TRBJ2-7	-	TRBV7-9	-	TGTGCCAGCAGCTCTCGGGTCTACGAGCAGTACTTC	CASSSRVYEQYF
16	TRBJ2-5	TRBD1	TRBV11-2	-	TGTGCCAGCAGCTTAGATGGCAGGGGGTACCAAGAGACCCAGTACTTC	CASSLDGRGYQETQYF
14	TRBJ2-7	TRBD1	TRBV7-9	few	TGTGCCAGCAGCCCCGGGACAGGGAAGAACGAGCAGTACTTC	CASSPGTGKNEQYF
18	TRBJ1-2	TRBD1	TRBV9	-	TGTGCCAGCAGCGTATCCGGGACAGGCAGTTACTTGGGGGTAGGCTACACCTTC	CASSVSGTGSYLGVGYTF
17	TRBJ1-5	TRBD1	TRBV2	-	TGTGCCAGCAGTGGAGCTCAGGGGGCGCGTGAGAAACAGCCCCAGCATTTT	CASSGAQGAREKQPQHF
16	TRBJ1-1	-	TRBV18	-	TGTGCCAGCTCAAACCAGGGCCTCCCCGGGAACACTGAAGCTTTCTTT	CASSNQGLPGNTEAFF
12	TRBJ1-1	-	TRBV11-2	-	TGTGCCAGCAGCATCATTTTCACTGAAGCTTTCTTT	CASSIIFTEAFF
13	TRBJ2-1	-	TRBV10-2	-	TGCGCCAGCTGCGGGACGGAATACAATGAGCAGTTCTTC	CASCGTEYNEQFF